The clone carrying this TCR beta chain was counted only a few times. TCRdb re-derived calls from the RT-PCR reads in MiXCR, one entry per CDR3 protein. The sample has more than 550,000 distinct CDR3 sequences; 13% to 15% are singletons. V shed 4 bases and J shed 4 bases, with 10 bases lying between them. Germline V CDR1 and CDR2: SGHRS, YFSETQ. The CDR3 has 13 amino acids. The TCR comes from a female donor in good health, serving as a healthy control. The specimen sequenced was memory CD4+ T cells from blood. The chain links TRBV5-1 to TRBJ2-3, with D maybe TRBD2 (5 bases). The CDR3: CASSEGSADTQYF. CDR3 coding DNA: TGCGCCAGCAGCGAGGGCTCTGCAGATACGCAGTATTTT.